The rows below give T cell receptor beta chains drawn from one sample of a study of cytomegalovirus exposure and HLA in healthy donors. Assay used: immunoSEQ multiplex PCR; TCRdb lists only in-frame clones, some missing. The repertoire holds about 180,000 clones, around 80% seen once, with 1.2% in the top ten. The sample consisted of PBMCs. Receptor source: a boy aged 2 to 9 in good health and CMV-seronegative. The CDR3 runs from the conserved cysteine through the conserved F or W. Fields, in order: V gene, D gene, clone size, J gene, CDR3 protein, CDR3 DNA. The D gene is left open where the match is weak. Clone sizes are given selectively: once, few, many, or a class where the clone is expanded.

>TRBV29-1|-|few|TRBJ2-1
CSGYRGLSSYNEQFF
TGCAGCGGATATAGGGGCCTGAGCTCCTACAATGAGCAGTTCTTC
>TRBV30|TRBD1|-|TRBJ2-5
CAWRPTSGTGYQETQYF
TGTGCCTGGAGACCCACCTCCGGGACAGGATACCAAGAGACCCAGTACTTC
>TRBV5-6|-|-|TRBJ2-1
CASSLGGSPYNEQFF
TGTGCCAGCAGCTTGGGGGGCAGTCCCTACAATGAGCAGTTCTTC
>TRBV25-1|-|-|TRBJ1-1
CASSQGGVRKNTEAFF
TGTGCCAGCAGCCAAGGGGGGGTTAGGAAGAACACTGAAGCTTTCTTT
>TRBV27|-|-|TRBJ1-5
CASSSLGAGGNQPQHF
TGTGCCAGCAGTTCGCTCGGGGCAGGGGGCAATCAGCCCCAGCATTTT
>TRBV19|-|-|TRBJ2-5
CASSPLRQGPETQYF
TGTGCCAGTAGCCCCTTGAGGCAGGGCCCGGAGACCCAGTACTTC
>TRBV27|-|-|TRBJ1-1
CASGVEGTEAFF
TGTGCCAGCGGGGTTGAGGGCACTGAAGCTTTCTTT
>TRBV6-6|-|-|TRBJ2-2
CASSVSGTVSAGELFF
TGTGCCAGCAGTGTTTCGGGAACGGTGTCGGCCGGGGAGCTGTTTTTT
>TRBV7-9|-|few|TRBJ1-2
CASSLTEDGYTF
TGTGCCAGCAGCTTGACAGAAGATGGCTACACCTTC
>TRBV27|TRBD1|-|TRBJ2-4
CASSPYAGVDRGRWADIQYF
TGTGCCAGCAGTCCCTATGCCGGTGTGGACAGGGGGCGGTGGGCGGACATTCAGTACTTC
>TRBV5-8|TRBD1|-|TRBJ1-2
CASSQTGTGYDGYTF
TGTGCCAGCAGCCAAACCGGGACAGGGTACGATGGCTACACCTTC
>TRBV28|TRBD1|-|TRBJ1-6
CASNRQGGGSSYNSPLHF
TGTGCCAGCAACAGACAGGGTGGGGGTAGCTCCTATAATTCACCCCTCCACTTT
>TRBV5-1|-|-|TRBJ2-3
CASSPDRTTDTQYF
TGCGCCAGCAGCCCCGACAGGACGACAGATACGCAGTATTTT